This T cell receptor (beta chain) stems from a study of regulatory T cells in long-lasting Graves disease. Overall study findings and caveats: A greater number of public clonotypes (roughly 2,800) was shared by persistent patients than by new patients (approximately 880). Tissue studied was limited to peripheral blood, excluding thyroid tissue.

Time point noted: newly diagnosed GD, antithyroid drugs for less than 3 months. Following extraction of RNA from PBMCs, that RNA was used to make the TCR library. This clonotype came up a few times. The antigen is unknown. Researchers made TCR beta libraries by using iRepertoire HTBI primers and running Arm-PCR on CDR3 regions. One entry per CDR3 protein results from TCRdb running MiXCR on the multiplex PCR reads. The sample carries more than 400,000 distinct CDR3 sequences, roughly 17% recorded once. These data also formed part of another study, on T cells in Graves' hyperthyroidism and ophthalmopathy. Per that paper: Carried out on the TCR CDR3, a first-round RT-PCR used the HTBI primer set.

The specimen was peripheral blood mononuclear cells (PBMCs), collected at new diagnosis, from a patient treated with antithyroid drugs. This receptor was taken from a man aged 40-55 years with Graves disease.

DNA of the CDR3: TGCAGTGCTAGAGATTTAGACGGGACCAAGCAGTACTTC. Translating gives CSARDLDGTKQYF. The J gene is TRBJ2-7, the V gene TRBV20-1, with D perhaps TRBD1 or TRBD2 (5 bases each). The length of the CDR3 is 13 residues. In germline, CDR1 is DFQATT, CDR2 SNEGSKA (reference sequence). V was clipped by 0 bases and J by 8 bases, with 14 bases between them.